Each of the 28 T cell receptor beta chains below was sequenced from the same sample in a study of cytomegalovirus exposure and HLA in healthy donors. Amplification used 60 Vbeta primers and 13 Jbeta primers. Some clones are missing from TCRdb's copy, which holds only in-frame ones; the method was immunoSEQ multiplex PCR. Altogether 200,000 or so clones are present, 82% being singletons, with the ten largest covering approximately 6.5%. Sequenced input: PBMCs. Receptor source: a woman between 50 and 59 years old in good health and CMV-seropositive.

The chain combines TRBV19 with TRBJ2-7; TRBD1 might be the D (7 bases). Germline V gene data show CDR1 as LNHDA and CDR2 as SQIVND (reference sequence). The V end lost 9 bases, the J end lost 3 bases, and 15 bases lay between the germline ends. The CDR3 is made up of 13 amino acids. CDR3 DNA sequence: TGTGCCAGCAGCCCGGGGGACAGCTACGAGCAGTACTTC. It is translated as CASSPGDSYEQYF.

V is TRBV19 and J is TRBJ1-1, with D possibly TRBD1 on 6 matching bases. Germline values: CDR1 LNHDA, CDR2 SQIVND (reference sequence). V was cut by 7 bases and J by 2 bases, with 14 bases left in between. The CDR3 runs to 14 residues. CDR3 nucleotide sequence: TGTGCCAGTATTCGAGGGGGACATAACACTGAAGCTTTCTTT. It yields the protein CASIRGGHNTEAFF. Complete variable domain (other parts from reference TRBV19 and TRBJ1-1): DGGITQSPKYLFRKEGQNVTLSCEQNLNHDAMYWYRQDPGQGLRLIYYSQIVNDFQKGDIAEGYSVSREKKESFPLTVTSAQKNPTAFYLCASIRGGHNTEAFFGQGTRLTVV.

The table lists this clone with a few counts. V is TRBV9 and J is TRBJ2-7; weak D call: TRBD2 (6 bases). The germline CDR1 and CDR2 sequences are SGDLS and YYNGEE. V was shortened by 2 bases and J by 7 bases, with 13 bases between the two germline ends. The CDR3 has 13 residues. CDR3 loop: CASSVGLDGEQYF. Here the CDR3 DNA reads TGTGCCAGCAGCGTGGGACTGGATGGTGAGCAGTACTTC.

This clone was recorded a few times. The genes are TRBV2 and TRBJ1-5, with TRBD1 matching over 10 bases. The CDR3 has 14 residues. Germline V gene lookup returns CDR1 SNHLY and CDR2 FYNNEI. Unmatched junction bases numbered 4, after V lost 7 bases and J lost 4 bases. This CDR3 is CASTMDRGNQPQHF. The CDR3 region has the DNA TGTGCCAGCACTATGGACAGGGGGAATCAGCCCCAGCATTTT.

This sequence joins TRBV6-4 and TRBJ2-2; 14 nucleotides line up with TRBD2. The CDR3 is 16 amino acids. Germline lookup yields CDR1 MRHNA and CDR2 SNTAGT. J was trimmed by 6 bases and V by 3 bases; bases with no gene match: 3. In nucleotides, the CDR3 is TGTGCCAGCAGTGAGTCGGGACTAGCGGGAGCCGGGGAGCTGTTTTTT. It translates to CASSESGLAGAGELFF.

V gene TRBV18 combines with J gene TRBJ2-5, with D maybe TRBD2 (6 bases). This CDR3 comprises 16 residues. Germline V CDR1 and CDR2: KGHSH, LQKENI. V was cut by 5 bases and J by 4 bases, with 20 bases left in between. CDR3 DNA: TGTGCCAGCTCATCGGGACTCCCCTCGTCCCCAGAGACCCAGTACTTC. It yields the protein CASSSGLPSSPETQYF.

The V call is TRBV28, the J call TRBJ2-1, with D possibly TRBD2 on 5 matching bases. CDR3 length: 14 residues. Germline assignment: CDR1 MDHEN and CDR2 SYDVKM. V was pared by 2 bases and J by 4 bases, with 9 bases between. This CDR3 reads CASSLREWYNEQFF. The CDR3 DNA is TGTGCCAGCAGTTTACGGGAATGGTACAATGAGCAGTTCTTC.

The V gene is TRBV19, the J gene TRBJ2-5; unclear D gene. Germline values: CDR1 LNHDA, CDR2 SQIVND (reference sequence). Trimming pared 3 bases from V and 5 bases from J, leaving 13 bases between. The CDR3 totals 14 residues. This chain's CDR3 is CASSIATPRETQYF. In DNA, the CDR3 is TGTGCCAGTAGTATCGCAACCCCTCGGGAGACCCAGTACTTC.

This clone was observed a handful of times. The J gene is TRBJ2-2, the V gene TRBV6-5, with 10 bases aligning to TRBD1. Per germline, CDR1 MNHEY and CDR2 SVGAGI. CDR3 length equals 14 residues. V lost 6 bases to trimming and J lost 5 bases; unmatched junction nucleotides: 3. CDR3 protein: CASSDRGQTGELFF. The CDR3, as DNA: TGTGCCAGCAGCGACAGGGGGCAAACCGGGGAGCTGTTTTTT.

The V call is TRBV30, the J call TRBJ1-2; D is undetermined. Germline V gene sequence: CDR1 GTSNPN, CDR2 SVGIG (reference sequence). This CDR3 contains 13 residues. Trimming left V 3 bases short and J 5 bases short, with 13 bases between. This CDR3 is CAWSPGWAYGYTF. The CDR3 DNA follows: TGTGCCTGGAGCCCGGGGTGGGCTTATGGCTACACCTTC.

This clone came up once. The genes are TRBV28 and TRBJ1-1, with D possibly matching TRBD1 (6 bases). V shed 6 bases and J shed 2 bases, with 16 bases lying between them. This CDR3 region has 15 residues. Germline-derived CDR1 and CDR2 are MDHEN and SYDVKM. The CDR3 bases are TGTGCCAGCAGCCCTCTCGGACAGAGTAACACTGAAGCTTTCTTT. Translating gives CASSPLGQSNTEAFF.

The J gene is TRBJ2-5, the V gene TRBV7-9, with 7 bases that match TRBD1. Trimming cost V 5 bases and J 5 bases; bases outside gene matches: 14. The CDR3 has 16 amino acids. Germline V gene sequence: CDR1 SEHNR, CDR2 FQNEAQ (reference sequence). DNA for the CDR3: TGTGCCAGCAGCCCGGGACAGCCGACCCCCAGGGAGACCCAGTACTTC. Protein sequence: CASSPGQPTPRETQYF.

The chain carries TRBV4-1 and TRBJ2-7, with 9 bases lining up with TRBD1. V was clipped by 1 base and J by 3 bases; unmatched bases: 7. The CDR3 is 16 residues long. In germline, CDR1 is MGHRA, CDR2 YSYEKL. The CDR3 is CASSQARTGVVYEQYF. CDR3 DNA sequence: TGCGCCAGCAGCCAAGCAAGGACAGGGGTGGTCTACGAGCAGTACTTC.

This clone occurred once. Sequence at one end of the junction differs from germline and may be a read error. The chain links TRBV7-9 to TRBJ1-2; tentatively, D is TRBD1 (6 bases). CDR1 SEHNR and CDR2 FQNEAQ come from the germline V gene (reference sequence). The CDR3 loop spans 12 amino acids. The CDR3 reads CSSSLEGGGYTF. CDR3 coding DNA: TGTTCCAGCAGCTTAGAAGGGGGTGGCTACACCTTC.

The chain is built from TRBV6-5 and TRBJ2-2; D unresolved. This CDR3 is 15 amino acids long. Germline CDR1 reads MNHEY; CDR2 reads SVGAGI. Trimming left V 2 bases short and J 6 bases short, with 13 bases between. CDR3 bases: TGTGCCAGCAGTTACGTTTACGGGTATGCCGGGGAGCTGTTTTTT. It codes for CASSYVYGYAGELFF.

This rearrangement joins TRBV5-4 to TRBJ1-1, with TRBD1 identical over 7 bases. The germline gives CDR1 SGHNT, CDR2 YYREEE (reference sequence). CDR3 length: 17 amino acids. The trim removed 7 bases at V and 1 base at J, leaving 16 bases unmatched. CDR3 DNA: TGTGCCAGCCCCACCCCCACCGGGACAGCGTCGAACACTGAAGCTTTCTTT. Translation gives CASPTPTGTASNTEAFF.

This chain joins TRBV7-2 and TRBJ2-3; no reliable D call. The CDR3 length is 12 residues. Germline CDR1 is SGHTA and CDR2 is FQGNSA. V was trimmed by 3 bases and J by 6 bases, leaving 7 bases between them. The CDR3 coding sequence is TGTGCCAGCAGCTTTTATGCGGATACGCAGTATTTT. Protein sequence: CASSFYADTQYF.

This chain joins TRBV29-1 and TRBJ2-5, with D maybe TRBD1 (5 bases). Germline V gene lookup returns CDR1 SQVTM and CDR2 ANQGSEA. This CDR3 comprises 15 residues. With 1 base removed from V and 5 bases from J, the gap between germline ends came to 17 bases. CDR3 sequence (DNA): TGCAGCGTTGAAGGTGGGGCGATCCCGGTGGAGACCCAGTACTTC. Its protein product is CSVEGGAIPVETQYF.

The chain uses TRBV18 and TRBJ2-1, with D unclear. The CDR3 runs to 11 residues. The germline CDR1 and CDR2 sequences are KGHSH and LQKENI. Trimming removed 4 bases from V and 10 bases from J, with 8 bases in between. The CDR3 sequence is CASSQELEQFF. The DNA of the CDR3 is TGTGCCAGCTCACAAGAGCTGGAGCAGTTCTTC.

The J gene is TRBJ1-2, the V gene TRBV4-1; D possibly corresponds to TRBD1 (6 bases). Trimming removed 1 base from V and 3 bases from J, with 6 bases in between. CDR3 size: 13 residues. CDR1 and CDR2 (germline): MGHRA, YSYEKL. CDR3 in amino acids: CASSQGTDYGYTF. CDR3 nucleotides: TGCGCCAGCAGCCAAGGGACAGACTATGGCTACACCTTC.

The gene calls are TRBV5-1 and TRBJ1-2; D not resolved. The CDR3 is made up of 13 amino acids. From germline, CDR1 is SGHRS and CDR2 YFSETQ. V lost 4 bases to trimming and J lost 6 bases, with 13 bases between them. The CDR3 sequence: CASSRSVTHGYTF. The CDR3 region has the DNA TGCGCCAGCAGCCGTTCCGTAACTCATGGCTACACCTTC.

This chain joins TRBV5-1 and TRBJ2-7, with TRBD1 matching 10 bases. Unmatched junction bases numbered 7, after V lost 4 bases and J lost 6 bases. CDR3 length equals 14 residues. Germline V lookup: CDR1 SGHRS, CDR2 YFSETQ. CDR3 coding DNA: TGCGCCAGCAGCGAGGGACAGGGGTTGGGCGAGCAGTACTTC. Its translation: CASSEGQGLGEQYF. Variable domain in full (rest from reference TRBV5-1 and TRBJ2-7): KAGVTQTPRYLIKTRGQQVTLSCSPISGHRSVSWYQQTPGQGLQFLFEYFSETQRNKGNFPGRFSGRQFSNSRSEMNVSTLELGDSALYLCASSEGQGLGEQYFGPGTRLTVT.

V is TRBV18 and J is TRBJ2-1; tentative D call: TRBD2 (7 bases). The CDR3 consists of 14 residues. The V gene's germline CDR1 is KGHSH and CDR2 LQKENI. V lost 2 bases and J 4 bases, leaving 9 bases between the germline ends. In DNA, the CDR3 is TGTGCCAGCTCACCAGGGGGGGCTTACAATGAGCAGTTCTTC. It encodes CASSPGGAYNEQFF.

The J gene is TRBJ2-7, the V gene TRBV29-1; the D gene is possibly TRBD1 (6 bases). The CDR3 has 12 residues. Trimming pared 6 bases from V and 1 base from J, leaving 10 bases between. Germline V gene lookup returns CDR1 SQVTM and CDR2 ANQGSEA. CDR3 amino acids: CSVSRGSYEQYF. The CDR3 nucleotides read TGCAGCGTGTCCAGGGGTTCCTACGAGCAGTACTTC.

V usage is TRBV28 and J usage is TRBJ2-3; TRBD1 matches at 8 bases. CDR3 length equals 15 residues. V was clipped by 7 bases and J by 2 bases; unmatched bases: 8. Germline loops: CDR1 MDHEN, CDR2 SYDVKM. The CDR3 region is CASNYAGGPTDTQYF. DNA for the CDR3: TGTGCCAGCAACTATGCAGGGGGCCCCACAGATACGCAGTATTTT.

This clone has just one count. The chain joins TRBV7-8 to TRBJ1-1, with D perhaps matching TRBD1 (6 bases). The CDR3 extends over 17 amino acids. CDR1 is SGHVS, CDR2 FQNEAQ, per germline. V lost 4 bases and J lost 3, with 21 bases in between. The CDR3 sequence is CASSSIWGQRGDTEAFF. The CDR3 DNA reads TGTGCCAGCAGCTCCATCTGGGGGCAAAGGGGAGACACTGAAGCTTTCTTT.

The rearrangement uses TRBV29-1 and TRBJ1-5; D unclear. V lost 4 bases to trimming and J lost 0 bases, with 7 bases between them. The CDR3 is 13 amino acids. CDR1 is SQVTM and CDR2 is ANQGSEA in the germline V gene. The CDR3 DNA is TGCAGCGTTGCAGATTATAGCAATCAGCCCCAGCATTTT. This encodes CSVADYSNQPQHF.

This rearrangement joins TRBV19 to TRBJ1-6; D is perhaps TRBD1 (5 bases). CDR1 is LNHDA and CDR2 is SQIVND in the germline V gene (reference sequence). The ends were cut back, 1 base at V and 6 bases at J, with 13 bases in the middle. The CDR3 length is 16 residues. The DNA of the CDR3 is TGTGCCAGTAGTATAGGGGGCTCGAATCCTAATTCACCCCTCCACTTT. Its translation is CASSIGGSNPNSPLHF.